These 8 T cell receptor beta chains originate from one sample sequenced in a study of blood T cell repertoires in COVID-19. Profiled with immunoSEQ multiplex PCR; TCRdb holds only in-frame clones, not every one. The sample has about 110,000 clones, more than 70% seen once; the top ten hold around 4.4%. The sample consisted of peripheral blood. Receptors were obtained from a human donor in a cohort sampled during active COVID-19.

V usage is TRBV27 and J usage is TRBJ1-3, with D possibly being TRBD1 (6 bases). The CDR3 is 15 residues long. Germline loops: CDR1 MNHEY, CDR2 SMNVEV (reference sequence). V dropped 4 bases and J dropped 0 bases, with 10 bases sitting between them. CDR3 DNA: TGTGCCAGCAGTTCAGGGGTCAACTCTGGAAACACCATATATTTT. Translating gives CASSSGVNSGNTIYF.

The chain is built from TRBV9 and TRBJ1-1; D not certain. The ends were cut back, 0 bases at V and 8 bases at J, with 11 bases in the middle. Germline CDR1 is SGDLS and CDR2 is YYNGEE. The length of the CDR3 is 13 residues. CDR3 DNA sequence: TGTGCCAGCAGCGTAGAAGCAGGTATGGAAGCTTTCTTT. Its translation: CASSVEAGMEAFF. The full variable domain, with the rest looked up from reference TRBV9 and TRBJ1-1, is DSGVTQTPKHLITATGQRVTLRCSPRSGDLSVYWYQQSLDQGLQFLIQYYNGEERAKGNILERFSAQQFPDLHSELNLSSLELGDSALYFCASSVEAGMEAFFGQGTRLTVV.

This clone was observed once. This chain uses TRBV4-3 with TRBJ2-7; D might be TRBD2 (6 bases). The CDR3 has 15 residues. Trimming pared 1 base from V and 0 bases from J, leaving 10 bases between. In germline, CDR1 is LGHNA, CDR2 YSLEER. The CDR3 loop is CASSQGDSSSYEQYF. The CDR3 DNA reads TGCGCCAGCAGCCAAGGGGACTCGAGCTCCTACGAGCAGTACTTC.

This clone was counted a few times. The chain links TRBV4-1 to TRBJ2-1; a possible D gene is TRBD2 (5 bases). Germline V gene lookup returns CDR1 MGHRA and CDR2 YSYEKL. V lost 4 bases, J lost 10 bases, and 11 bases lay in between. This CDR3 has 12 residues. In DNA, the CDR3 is TGCGCCAGCAGCCCGATGGGCGGGGAGCAGTTCTTC. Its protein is CASSPMGGEQFF.

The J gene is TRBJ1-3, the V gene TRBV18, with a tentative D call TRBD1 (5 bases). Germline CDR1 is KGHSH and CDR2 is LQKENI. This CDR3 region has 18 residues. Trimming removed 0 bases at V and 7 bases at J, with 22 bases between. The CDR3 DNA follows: TGTGCCAGCTCACCACCGATCGGTCGGACACCTCGGGGGAACACCATATATTTT. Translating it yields CASSPPIGRTPRGNTIYF.

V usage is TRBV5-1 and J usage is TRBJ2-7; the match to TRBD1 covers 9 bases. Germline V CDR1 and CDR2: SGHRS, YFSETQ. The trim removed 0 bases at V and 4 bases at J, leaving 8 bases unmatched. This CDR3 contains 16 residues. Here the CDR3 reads CASSLGDRDRAYEQYF. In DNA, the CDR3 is TGCGCCAGCAGCTTGGGTGACCGGGACAGGGCTTACGAGCAGTACTTC. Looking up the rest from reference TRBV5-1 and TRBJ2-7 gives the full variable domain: KAGVTQTPRYLIKTRGQQVTLSCSPISGHRSVSWYQQTPGQGLQFLFEYFSETQRNKGNFPGRFSGRQFSNSRSEMNVSTLELGDSALYLCASSLGDRDRAYEQYFGPGTRLTVT.

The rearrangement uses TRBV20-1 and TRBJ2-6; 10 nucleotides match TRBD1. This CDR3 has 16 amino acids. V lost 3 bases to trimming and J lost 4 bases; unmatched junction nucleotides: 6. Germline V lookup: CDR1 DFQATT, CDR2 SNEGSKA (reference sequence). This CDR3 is CSASQDRGSGANVLTF. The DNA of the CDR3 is TGCAGTGCTAGTCAGGACAGGGGGTCCGGGGCCAACGTCCTGACTTTC.

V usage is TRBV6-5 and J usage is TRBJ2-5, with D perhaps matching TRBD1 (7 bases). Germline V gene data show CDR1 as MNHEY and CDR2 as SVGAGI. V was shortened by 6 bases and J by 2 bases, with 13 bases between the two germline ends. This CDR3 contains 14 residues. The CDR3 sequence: CASRAGQKQETQYF. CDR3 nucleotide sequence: TGTGCCAGCAGGGCGGGACAGAAACAAGAGACCCAGTACTTC.